This T cell receptor beta chain was sequenced in a study of cytomegalovirus exposure and HLA in healthy donors. Germline loops: CDR1 MGHDK, CDR2 SYGVNS. V was clipped by 1 base and J by 5 bases, with 11 bases between them. The CDR3 is 15 residues long. PCR used 60 Vbeta primers and 13 Jbeta primers. Some clones are missing from TCRdb's copy, which holds only in-frame ones; the method was immunoSEQ multiplex PCR. Of some 160,000 clones in the sample, roughly 78% were seen once. In this sample, this clone turned up a few times. Its antigen is still unknown. Study-level points and caveats: Overall, approximately 150 TCR beta chains were annotated as cytomegalovirus-associated. Upon later analysis, TCR association rates were observed to vary by HLA locus, being highest for DRB1 and lowest for HLA-C.

The sequenced sample consisted of PBMCs. This clonotype was obtained from a woman in her 40s in good health and CMV-seronegative. This rearrangement joins TRBV25-1 to TRBJ1-4; tentatively, D is TRBD1 (5 bases). The CDR3 spells CASSEFVGQNEKLFF. The CDR3 DNA reads as TGTGCCAGCAGTGAATTCGTGGGGCAGAATGAAAAACTGTTTTTT.